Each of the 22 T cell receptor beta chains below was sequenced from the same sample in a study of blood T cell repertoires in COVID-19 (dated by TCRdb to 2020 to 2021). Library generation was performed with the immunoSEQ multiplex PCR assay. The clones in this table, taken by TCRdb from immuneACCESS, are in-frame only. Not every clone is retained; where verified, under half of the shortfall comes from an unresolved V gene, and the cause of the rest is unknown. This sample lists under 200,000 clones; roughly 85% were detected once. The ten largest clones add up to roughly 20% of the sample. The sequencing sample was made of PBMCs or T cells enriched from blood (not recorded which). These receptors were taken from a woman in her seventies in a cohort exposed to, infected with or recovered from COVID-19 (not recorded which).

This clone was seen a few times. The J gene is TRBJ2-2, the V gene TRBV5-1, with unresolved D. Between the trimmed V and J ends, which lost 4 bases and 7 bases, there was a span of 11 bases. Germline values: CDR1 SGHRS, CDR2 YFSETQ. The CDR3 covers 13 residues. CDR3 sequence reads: CASSPLVYGELFF. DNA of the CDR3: TGCGCCAGCAGCCCCCTCGTTTACGGGGAGCTGTTTTTT. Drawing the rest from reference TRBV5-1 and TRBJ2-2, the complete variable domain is KAGVTQTPRYLIKTRGQQVTLSCSPISGHRSVSWYQQTPGQGLQFLFEYFSETQRNKGNFPGRFSGRQFSNSRSEMNVSTLELGDSALYLCASSPLVYGELFFGEGSRLTVL.

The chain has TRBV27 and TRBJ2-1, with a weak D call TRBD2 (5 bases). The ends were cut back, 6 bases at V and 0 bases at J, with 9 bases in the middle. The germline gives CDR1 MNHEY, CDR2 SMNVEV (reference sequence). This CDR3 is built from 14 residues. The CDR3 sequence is CASRASSSYNEQFF. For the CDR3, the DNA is TGTGCCAGCAGGGCTAGCAGCTCCTACAATGAGCAGTTCTTC.

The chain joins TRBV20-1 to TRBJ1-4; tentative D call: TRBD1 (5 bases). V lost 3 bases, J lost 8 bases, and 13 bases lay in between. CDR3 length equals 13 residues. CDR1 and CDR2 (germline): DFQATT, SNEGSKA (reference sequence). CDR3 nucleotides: TGCAGTGCTAGTAGCGGGGGGGGAGAAAAACTGTTTTTT. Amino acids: CSASSGGGEKLFF.

In DNA form, the CDR3 reads TGTGCCAGCAGCTTAGCTGGCCTAGCGGGACGGGAGACCCAGTACTTC. It codes for CASSLAGLAGRETQYF. The V call is TRBV7-9, the J call TRBJ2-5; 9 bases are a match to TRBD2. The CDR3 sequence is 16 residues long. Looked up from germline, CDR1 is SEHNR and CDR2 is FQNEAQ (reference sequence). Trimming cost V 0 bases and J 5 bases; bases outside gene matches: 7.

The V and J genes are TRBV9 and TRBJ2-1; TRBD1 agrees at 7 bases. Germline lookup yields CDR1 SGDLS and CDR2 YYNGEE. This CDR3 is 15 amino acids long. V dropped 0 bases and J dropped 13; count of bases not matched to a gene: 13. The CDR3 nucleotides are TGTGCCAGCAGCGTAGCTACAACGTGGCGAGGGGGCCAGTTCTTC. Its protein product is CASSVATTWRGGQFF.

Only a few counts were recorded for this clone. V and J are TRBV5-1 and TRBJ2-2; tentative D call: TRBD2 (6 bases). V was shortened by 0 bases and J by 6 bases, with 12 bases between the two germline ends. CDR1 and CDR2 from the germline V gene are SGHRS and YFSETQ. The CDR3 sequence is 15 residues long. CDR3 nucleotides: TGCGCCAGCAGCTTGGCCCTAGCGCGGTCCGGGGAGCTGTTTTTT. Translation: CASSLALARSGELFF.

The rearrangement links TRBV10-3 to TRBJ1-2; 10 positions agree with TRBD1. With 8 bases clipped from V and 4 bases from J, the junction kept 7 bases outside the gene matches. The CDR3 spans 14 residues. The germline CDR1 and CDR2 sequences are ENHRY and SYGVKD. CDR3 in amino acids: CAIEPGTGAYGYTF. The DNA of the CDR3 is TGTGCCATCGAACCCGGGACAGGGGCCTATGGCTACACCTTC.

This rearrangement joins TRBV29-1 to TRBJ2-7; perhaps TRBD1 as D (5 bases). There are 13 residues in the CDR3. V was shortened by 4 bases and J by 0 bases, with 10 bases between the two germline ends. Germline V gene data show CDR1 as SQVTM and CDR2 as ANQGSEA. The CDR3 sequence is CSVATVSSYEQYF. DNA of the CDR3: TGCAGCGTTGCGACAGTGAGCTCCTACGAGCAGTACTTC.

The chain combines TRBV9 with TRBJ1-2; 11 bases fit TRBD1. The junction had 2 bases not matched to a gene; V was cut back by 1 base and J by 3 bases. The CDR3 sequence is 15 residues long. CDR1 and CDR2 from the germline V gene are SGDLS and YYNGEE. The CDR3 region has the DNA TGTGCCAGCAGCGTAAGGACAGGGGGCGACTATGGCTACACCTTC. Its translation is CASSVRTGGDYGYTF. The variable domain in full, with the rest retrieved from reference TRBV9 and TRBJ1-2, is DSGVTQTPKHLITATGQRVTLRCSPRSGDLSVYWYQQSLDQGLQFLIQYYNGEERAKGNILERFSAQQFPDLHSELNLSSLELGDSALYFCASSVRTGGDYGYTFGSGTRLTVV.

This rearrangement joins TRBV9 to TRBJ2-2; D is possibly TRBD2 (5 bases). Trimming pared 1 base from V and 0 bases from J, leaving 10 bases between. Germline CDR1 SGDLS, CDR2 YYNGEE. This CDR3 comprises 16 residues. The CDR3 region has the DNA TGTGCCAGCAGCGTATCGAGCGGCGCGAACACCGGGGAGCTGTTTTTT. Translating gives CASSVSSGANTGELFF.

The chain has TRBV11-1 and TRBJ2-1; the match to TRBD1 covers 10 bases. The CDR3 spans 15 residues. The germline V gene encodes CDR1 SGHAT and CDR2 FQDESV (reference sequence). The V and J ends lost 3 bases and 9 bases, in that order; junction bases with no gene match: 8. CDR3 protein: CASSLWDRGVSEQFF. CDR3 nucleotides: TGTGCCAGCAGCTTGTGGGACAGGGGCGTAAGTGAGCAGTTCTTC.

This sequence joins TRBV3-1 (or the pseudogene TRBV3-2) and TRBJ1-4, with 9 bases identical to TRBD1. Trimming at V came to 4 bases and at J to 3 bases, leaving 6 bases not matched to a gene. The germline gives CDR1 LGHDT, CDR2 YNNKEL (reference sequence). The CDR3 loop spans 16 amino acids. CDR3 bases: TGTGCCAGCAGCCCGGGACAGGGAAGTCCTAATGAAAAACTGTTTTTT. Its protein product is CASSPGQGSPNEKLFF.

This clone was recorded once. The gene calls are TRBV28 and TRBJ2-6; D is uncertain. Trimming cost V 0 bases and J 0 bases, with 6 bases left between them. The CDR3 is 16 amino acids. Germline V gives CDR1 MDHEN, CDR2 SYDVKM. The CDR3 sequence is CASSLWRRSGANVLTF. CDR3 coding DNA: TGTGCCAGCAGTTTATGGAGGCGCTCTGGGGCCAACGTCCTGACTTTC. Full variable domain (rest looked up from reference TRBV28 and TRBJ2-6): DVKVTQSSRYLVKRTGEKVFLECVQDMDHENMFWYRQDPGLGLRLIYFSYDVKMKEKGDIPEGYSVSREKKERFSLILESASTNQTSMYLCASSLWRRSGANVLTFGAGSRLTVL.

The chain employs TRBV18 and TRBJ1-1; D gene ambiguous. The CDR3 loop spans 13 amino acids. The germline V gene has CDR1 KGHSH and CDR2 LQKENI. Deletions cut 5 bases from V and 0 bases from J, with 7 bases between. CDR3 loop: CASSTNMNTEAFF. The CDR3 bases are TGTGCCAGCTCAACTAACATGAACACTGAAGCTTTCTTT. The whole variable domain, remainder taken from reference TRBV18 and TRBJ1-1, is NAGVMQNPRHLVRRRGQEARLRCSPMKGHSHVYWYRQLPEEGLKFMVYLQKENIIDESGMPKERFSAEFPKEGPSILRIQQVVRGDSAAYFCASSTNMNTEAFFGQGTRLTVV.

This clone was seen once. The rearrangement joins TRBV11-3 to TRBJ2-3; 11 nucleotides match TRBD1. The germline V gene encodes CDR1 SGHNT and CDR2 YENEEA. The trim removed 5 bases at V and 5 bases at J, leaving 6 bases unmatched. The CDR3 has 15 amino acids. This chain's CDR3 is CASSQDRGLGDTQYF. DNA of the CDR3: TGTGCCAGCAGCCAGGACAGGGGGCTTGGAGATACGCAGTATTTT. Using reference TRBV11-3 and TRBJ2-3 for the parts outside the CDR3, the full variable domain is EAGVVQSPRYKIIEKKQPVAFWCNPISGHNTLYWYLQNLGQGPELLIRYENEEAVDDSQLPKDRFSAERLKGVDSTLKIQPAELGDSAVYLCASSQDRGLGDTQYFGPGTRLTVL.

CDR3 protein: CASRTGQMKNIQYF. In nucleotides, the CDR3 is TGTGCCAGCAGGACGGGACAGATGAAAAACATTCAGTACTTC. The rearrangement uses TRBV28 and TRBJ2-4, with 7 bases matching TRBD1. There are 14 residues in the CDR3. V was pared by 6 bases and J by 4 bases, with 6 bases of the junction left unmatched. The germline gives CDR1 MDHEN, CDR2 SYDVKM.

This chain's CDR3 is CASISTATAEAFF. The CDR3 bases are TGTGCCAGCATATCCACAGCAACAGCTGAAGCTTTCTTT. This sequence joins TRBV28 and TRBJ1-1; no reliable D call. The V gene's germline CDR1 is MDHEN and CDR2 SYDVKM. The CDR3 consists of 13 residues. Trimming left V 7 bases short and J 6 bases short, with 15 bases between.

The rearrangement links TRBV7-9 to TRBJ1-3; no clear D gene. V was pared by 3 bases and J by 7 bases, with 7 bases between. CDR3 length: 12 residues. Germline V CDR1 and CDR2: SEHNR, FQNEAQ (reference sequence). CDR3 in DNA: TGTGCCAGCAGCTTCGCCGGGAACACCATATATTTT. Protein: CASSFAGNTIYF.

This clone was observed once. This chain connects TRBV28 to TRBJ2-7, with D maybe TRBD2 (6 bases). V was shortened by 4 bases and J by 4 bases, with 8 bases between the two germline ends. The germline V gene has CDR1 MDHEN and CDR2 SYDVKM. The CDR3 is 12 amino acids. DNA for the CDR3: TGTGCCAGCAGTTGGGGGGTGTACGAGCAGTACTTC. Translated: CASSWGVYEQYF.

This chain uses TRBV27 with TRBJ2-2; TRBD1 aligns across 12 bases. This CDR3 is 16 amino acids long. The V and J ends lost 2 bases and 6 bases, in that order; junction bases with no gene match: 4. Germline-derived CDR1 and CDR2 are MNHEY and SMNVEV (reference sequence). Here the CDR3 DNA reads TGTGCCAGCAGTTTAAGGGACAGGGGGCGCCCCGGGGAGCTGTTTTTT. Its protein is CASSLRDRGRPGELFF.

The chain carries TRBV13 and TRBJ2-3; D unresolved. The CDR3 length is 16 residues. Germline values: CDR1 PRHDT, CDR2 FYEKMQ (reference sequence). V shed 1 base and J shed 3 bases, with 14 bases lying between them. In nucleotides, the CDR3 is TGTGCCAGCAGCTTAGCAGGTAGTGAAAGGACAGATACGCAGTATTTT. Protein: CASSLAGSERTDTQYF.

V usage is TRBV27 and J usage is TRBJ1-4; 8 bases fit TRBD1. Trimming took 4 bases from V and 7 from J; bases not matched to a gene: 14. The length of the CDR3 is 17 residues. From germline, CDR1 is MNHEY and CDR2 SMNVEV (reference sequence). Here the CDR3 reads CASSSQPQGEEREKLFF. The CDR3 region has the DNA TGTGCCAGCAGTTCGCAACCACAGGGGGAAGAGCGTGAAAAACTGTTTTTT.